This T cell receptor beta chain was profiled in a study of T cells of healthy individuals (dated by TCRdb to 2016 to 2019). Receptor amplification or capture employed 5' RACE. The listed sequencing device is Illumina MiSeq. TCRdb took the public reads, trimmed them with fastp at Q25, ran MiXCR for clone calling and kept in-frame beta chains. Records with the same CDR3 protein are collapsed into one entry carrying the most frequent genes and DNA. The sample contains 90,000 to 100,000 distinct CDR3 sequences, around 17% of them found a single time. The ten biggest clones cover approximately 6% of the sample. About this clonotype: The antigen it recognizes is unknown. Base qualities were left out, and no much larger clone turns up one base away.

From its cysteine to its phenylalanine, the CDR3 spans 16 amino acids. The DNA shown is the 48-base CDR3, in frame from base 1. V is pared back by 1 base and J by 4 bases, with 17 bases lying between the germline termini. The CDR1 and CDR2 encoded by the germline V gene (reference sequence) are LNHNV and YYDKDF. Recombination linked TRBV15 to TRBJ2-7; the D call could be TRBD1 or TRBD2, with each sharing 5 bases. The clonotype was recovered from a human donor in good health. The DNA is as follows: TGTGCCACCAGCAGAGGAGCTGGGGGATACGGATACGAGCAGTACTTC. The resulting protein is CATSRGAGGYGYEQYF. Beyond the CDR3, the reference TRBV15 and TRBJ2-7 genes provide the residues; the full variable domain reads: DAMVIQNPRYQVTQFGKPVTLSCSQTLNHNVMYWYQQKSSQAPKLLFHYYDKDFNNEADTPDNFQSRRPNTSFCFLDIRSPGLGDTAMYLCATSRGAGGYGYEQYFGPGTRLTVT.